This T cell receptor beta chain was found in a study of human T cells and chemical hapten exposure. On the study more broadly: Patients, largely female, had alopecia areata, totalis or universalis. Notes on the study in general: Alopecia affecting every donor means their immune response may not match healthy people's.

Sample time point: pre-sensitization, week 0. Stated treatment: therapeutic diphenylcyclopropenone sensitization with weekly scalp DPC. TCRdb fed the RACE reads into MiXCR, producing one record per CDR3 protein. The data contain more than 50,000 distinct CDR3 sequences, about 7% of them singletons. This clonotype came up a few times. Its cognate antigen is unknown. The sequence was obtained from a young woman with alopecia areata. Some clones in this sample may be carry-over from other donors' samples. Sample: whole blood, taken in connection with sensitization to the hapten diphenylcyclopropenone (DPC).

CDR3 coding DNA: TGTGCCAGCAGCTCTACGTGGGGTGACTACGAGCAGTACTTC. This translates into CASSSTWGDYEQYF. The chain recombines TRBV7-2 with TRBJ2-7; D is uncertain. The germline V gene has CDR1 SGHTA and CDR2 FQGNSA. The germline V and J ends were trimmed by 4 bases and 3 bases, with 13 bases remaining between them. This CDR3 spans 14 amino acids.